This T cell receptor (beta chain) was captured by sequencing in a study of T cells in Graves' hyperthyroidism and ophthalmopathy (dated by TCRdb to about 2019). For context, the study as a whole: Peripheral blood was sampled at the time of initial diagnosis, prior to any treatment. According to the paper, TCR Vbeta CDR3 sequencing was carried out on over 130 peripheral blood samples, which came from approximately 41 ophthalmopathy, under 80 hyperthyroidism and approximately 17 progressor patients. TCR V-J signatures able to tell the groups apart were searched for in a discovery cohort of approximately 95 patients, of whom 43 had Graves' ophthalmopathy and roughly 59 had stable Graves' hyperthyroidism. An independent validation cohort of 18 to 20 hyperthyroidism patients and about 15 patients who later progressed to ophthalmopathy tested prospective prediction of ophthalmopathy. For training and testing, the 100 or so patients in the discovery cohort were randomly divided in a 7:3 ratio. Once sampling was done, hyperthyroidism patients were given methimazole at a starting dose of 30 mg daily, whereas ophthalmopathy patients were given high-dose intravenous methylprednisolone. Thyroid tissue and blood T-cell repertoires from about six Graves' hyperthyroidism patients were also compared in the study. Broader findings and caveats from the paper: A model built on a 13 V-J signature distinguished ophthalmopathy from stable hyperthyroidism, reaching about 88% sensitivity and 81.08% specificity in cross-validation and 80%/75% in testing. Blood samples also contained most of the expanded thyroid clonotypes (frequency above 0.001), which suggests that blood repertoires may reflect thyroid immune responses. In validation, the model predicted progression to ophthalmopathy a median of 6.5 months before onset, with roughly 70% sensitivity and about 75% specificity. No statistical method was used to set the sample size in advance, and investigators knew the group allocation.

This clonotype was counted many times. Its antigen specificity is not known. Per-nucleotide qualities are absent, and no much larger clonotype sits a single base away. Amplification of TCR beta CDR3 regions was carried out from RNA transcripts. For the first round of RT-PCR on the TCR CDR3, the HTBI primer set was used together with the Qiagen OneStep RT-PCR kit. A second multiplex PCR round built the libraries, followed by size selection and purification. Libraries were sequenced paired-end with 100 bp reads on an Illumina HiSeq2000. The paper's data handling went like this. Raw data were processed with SOAPnuke, discarding reads with adapters, uncalled bases, mean Phred below 15, or no exact constant-primer or identifier match. High-quality paired reads were merged using COPE v1.2.5, and each unique nucleotide sequence was defined as a clonotype. MiTCR v1.1 was used to align clonotypes to the IMGT TRBV, TRBD and TRBJ reference segments. The analysis was restricted to V-J combinations with a frequency above 0.0001, which together covered 99.2% of the repertoires. The TCS score was defined as F50 (clonal expansion) divided by E x V (chaos), with BLOSUM62-based TCRdist calculated between CDR3 peptides within each V-J. Welch's t-statistics and random forest reduced around 510 V-J features to about 12, which were used in a naive Bayes classifier (R e1071). Using fastp trimming at Q25 and MiXCR clonotype assembly, TCRdb reanalyzed the public sequencing data and kept in-frame beta chains. Each entry is one CDR3 protein sequence, shown with its most common DNA and genes. These V and J calls derive from TCRdb rather than the authors' analysis. This sample is represented by hundreds of thousands of distinct CDR3 sequences; 13% to 15% of them were singletons. The top ten clonotypes cover roughly 10% of the sample.

Stable Graves' hyperthyroidism was defined as no progression to ophthalmopathy during 18 months of follow-up. Hyperthyroidism patients were newly diagnosed, with disease duration under 2 months, and aged 18 to 65 years. Patients with uncontrolled infections, other autoimmune diseases, pregnancy or lactation were excluded. Diagnoses relied on clinical symptoms, serum thyroxine and TRAb, thyroid ultrasound and orbital computed tomography. PBMCs were separated from around 9.1 ml of fresh peripheral blood using Ficoll-Paque density gradient centrifugation. Trizol reagent was used to extract total RNA, and RNA quality was then checked on an Agilent 2100 Bioanalyzer. Sequenced: blood. The source of this sequence is a woman aged 18-35 years with Graves' hyperthyroidism.

The base sequence is TGTGCCAGCAGTTCAATTCGACAGGGGTTTGAGCAGTTCTTC. Translated, this gives CASSSIRQGFEQFF. The sequence joins TRBV6-1 to TRBJ2-1, and TRBD1 matches 8 of the central bases. Relative to germline, V is missing 5 bases and J is missing 9 bases, with 9 bases of the junction outside any gene match. CDR1 MNHNS and CDR2 SASEGT were looked up in the germline V gene. From the cysteine up to the phenylalanine, the CDR3 has a length of 14 residues. Only the CDR3 DNA is retained, 42 bases long and in frame from the first base.